This passage covers 28 T cell receptor beta chains from one sample sequenced in a study of cytomegalovirus exposure and HLA in healthy donors. The PCR had 60 Vbeta and 13 Jbeta primers. Clones were sequenced by immunoSEQ multiplex PCR, and TCRdb holds only the in-frame ones, with some missing. The sample carries around 250,000 clones, around 80% recorded once. Material: PBMCs. These receptors were taken from an older woman in good health and CMV-seropositive.

The gene calls are TRBV4-1 and TRBJ2-1, with 11 bases identical to TRBD1. The CDR3 is 15 amino acids. V shed 0 bases and J 8 bases; nucleotides not matched to a gene: 3. The V gene's germline CDR1 is MGHRA and CDR2 YSYEKL. CDR3 in amino acids: CASSQEGTGGYEQFF. The CDR3 DNA reads TGCGCCAGCAGCCAAGAAGGGACAGGGGGGTATGAGCAGTTCTTC.

V usage is TRBV4-2 and J usage is TRBJ2-7, with 12 nucleotides matching TRBD2. J was trimmed by 4 bases and V by 1 base; bases with no gene match: 5. CDR3 length: 16 amino acids. The germline CDR1 and CDR2 sequences are LGHNA and YNFKEQ. This chain's CDR3 is CASSQASGRAVYEQYF. CDR3 bases: TGTGCCAGCAGCCAAGCTAGCGGGAGGGCCGTTTACGAGCAGTACTTC.

This clone has a single count. The chain recombines TRBV6-6 with TRBJ2-5; weak D call: TRBD2 (5 bases). The germline V and J ends were trimmed by 6 bases and 4 bases, with 12 bases remaining between them. The CDR3 is 13 residues long. Germline CDR1 and CDR2: MNHNY and SVGAGI (reference sequence). The CDR3 DNA sequence: TGTGCCAGCAGCGGGCCGGCGGGAGAGACCCAGTACTTC. Translated: CASSGPAGETQYF.

The table lists this clone with a few counts. The gene calls are TRBV7-8 and TRBJ2-1; 8 nucleotides align to TRBD2. CDR3 length: 15 residues. V lost 1 base, J lost 8 bases, and 7 bases stayed unmatched. Germline CDR1 reads SGHVS; CDR2 reads FQNEAQ. CDR3 coding DNA: TGTGCCAGCAGCTTAGACAGCGGGAGAATAGATGAGCAGTTCTTC. This translates into CASSLDSGRIDEQFF. The entire variable domain, with the rest obtained from reference TRBV7-8 and TRBJ2-1, is as follows: GAGVSQSPRYKVAKRGQDVALRCDPISGHVSLFWYQQALGQGPEFLTYFQNEAQLDKSGLPSDRFFAERPEGSVSTLKIQRTQQEDSAVYLCASSLDSGRIDEQFFGPGTRLTVL.

Only one count was recorded for this clone. CDR3 bases: TGTGCCAGCAGTTTTACAGTCCGGGATCCGAACACTGAAGCTTTCTTT. Translation gives CASSFTVRDPNTEAFF. The J gene is TRBJ1-1, the V gene TRBV27; the D is unclear. Germline V lookup: CDR1 MNHEY, CDR2 SMNVEV (reference sequence). The CDR3 is 16 residues long. Between the trimmed V and J ends, which lost 3 bases and 1 base, there was a span of 15 bases.

This clone was found a few times. This chain uses TRBV6-1 with TRBJ2-1, with 10 bases matching TRBD2. V was pared by 6 bases and J by 8 bases, with 7 bases of the junction left unmatched. Germline CDR1 reads MNHNS; CDR2 reads SASEGT. The CDR3 covers 14 residues. The CDR3: CASREREGPYEQFF. The CDR3 DNA follows: TGTGCCAGCAGGGAGCGGGAGGGCCCTTATGAGCAGTTCTTC.

The chain is built from TRBV4-2 and TRBJ1-2; D is uncertain. Germline CDR1 LGHNA, CDR2 YNFKEQ. Trimming pared 1 base from V and 0 bases from J, leaving 18 bases between. This CDR3 has 18 residues. CDR3 sequence (DNA): TGTGCCAGCAGCCAAGGGGTGAGTGTGGGCCAATCTAACTATGGCTACACCTTC. It codes for CASSQGVSVGQSNYGYTF.

This clone was counted between two and nine times. The chain has TRBV5-4 and TRBJ1-6; unclear D gene. Germline lookup yields CDR1 SGHNT and CDR2 YYREEE (reference sequence). This CDR3 has 15 amino acids. Between the trimmed V and J ends, which lost 0 bases and 10 bases, there was a span of 14 bases. Here the CDR3 DNA reads TGTGCCAGCAGCTTGGGATCTTCAGGTATATCACCCCTCCACTTT. Protein sequence: CASSLGSSGISPLHF.

The V call is TRBV27, the J call TRBJ2-7; possible D gene TRBD2, 6 bases. The ends were cut back, 3 bases at V and 4 bases at J, with 28 bases in the middle. The CDR3 length is 19 residues. The germline gives CDR1 MNHEY, CDR2 SMNVEV (reference sequence). The CDR3, as DNA: TGTGCCAGCAGTTTCATGGTTCGGCCAGGAGGGACGGCCACATACGAGCAGTACTTC. Protein sequence: CASSFMVRPGGTATYEQYF.

This sequence joins TRBV27 and TRBJ2-6; D might be TRBD2 (6 bases). The CDR3 spans 18 residues. The V end lost 8 bases, the J end lost 1 base, and 21 bases lay between the germline ends. CDR1 is MNHEY and CDR2 is SMNVEV in the germline V gene (reference sequence). Here the CDR3 DNA reads TGTGCCAGCGGGTACCGGGACTCCCCCTCTTCTGGGGCCAACGTCCTGACTTTC. This codes for CASGYRDSPSSGANVLTF.

The chain links TRBV4-2 to TRBJ2-2, with 13 nucleotides matching TRBD2. This CDR3 contains 17 residues. The V gene end was trimmed by 0 bases and the J gene end by 5 bases; junction bases not matched to a gene: 3. Germline V gene data show CDR1 as LGHNA and CDR2 as YNFKEQ. CDR3 in amino acids: CASSQEGLAGPTGELFF. Written as DNA, the CDR3 is TGTGCCAGCAGCCAAGAGGGACTAGCGGGACCTACCGGGGAGCTGTTTTTT.

This chain uses TRBV7-6 with TRBJ2-1; 11 nucleotides line up with TRBD2. V was clipped by 1 base and J by 5 bases; unmatched bases: 1. The CDR3 sequence is 15 residues long. Germline V lookup: CDR1 SGHVS, CDR2 FNYEAQ. The CDR3: CASSLETSGNNEQFF. CDR3 bases: TGTGCCAGCAGCTTAGAGACTAGCGGGAACAATGAGCAGTTCTTC.

The chain couples TRBV7-3 to TRBJ2-3; TRBD2 matches 10 bases. V lost 0 bases and J lost 0; bases outside the gene matches: 6. This CDR3 contains 18 residues. From germline, CDR1 is SGHTA and CDR2 FQGTGA. As DNA, the CDR3 is TGTGCCAGCAGCTTAACTAGCGGGAGGTTGTCTAGCACAGATACGCAGTATTTT. Amino acid sequence: CASSLTSGRLSSTDTQYF.

The rearrangement joins TRBV4-1 to TRBJ2-1; TRBD2 aligns across 14 bases. The V and J ends lost 3 bases and 3 bases, in that order; junction bases with no gene match: 10. Germline CDR1 is MGHRA and CDR2 is YSYEKL. This CDR3 has 19 residues. The CDR3 here is CASSHLWTSGRRDYNEQFF. CDR3 nucleotides: TGCGCCAGCAGCCACCTTTGGACTAGCGGGAGGAGGGACTACAATGAGCAGTTCTTC.

This clone was detected only once. This chain links TRBV28 with TRBJ1-5, with 9 bases fitting TRBD1. From germline, CDR1 is MDHEN and CDR2 SYDVKM. The CDR3 runs 16 residues. V dropped 5 bases and J dropped 2; count of bases not matched to a gene: 7. The CDR3 protein is CASSLDRGLGNQPQHF. CDR3 nucleotides: TGTGCCAGCAGTCTGGACAGGGGATTAGGCAATCAGCCCCAGCATTTT.

The rearrangement uses TRBV28 and TRBJ2-7, with a weak D call TRBD2 (7 bases). The germline V gene has CDR1 MDHEN and CDR2 SYDVKM. The germline V and J ends were trimmed by 6 bases and 3 bases, with 12 bases remaining between them. The CDR3 runs 13 residues. The CDR3 nucleotides are TGTGCCAGCAGGGGAGGGACAAACTACGAGCAGTACTTC. This translates into CASRGGTNYEQYF.

The chain links TRBV5-1 to TRBJ1-2, with 10 positions matching TRBD1. Looked up from germline, CDR1 is SGHRS and CDR2 is YFSETQ. J lost 2 bases, V lost 4 bases, and 11 bases had no gene match. The CDR3 is made up of 17 amino acids. In DNA form, the CDR3 reads TGCGCCAGCAGCACGACCGGGACAGGGGATCTAAACTATGGCTACACCTTC. Its translation is CASSTTGTGDLNYGYTF.

This chain links TRBV29-1 with TRBJ1-1; D gene unclear. CDR3 length equals 11 residues. Germline lookup yields CDR1 SQVTM and CDR2 ANQGSEA. V lost 5 bases, J lost 5 bases, and 9 bases lay in between. CDR3 amino acids: CSVKRTTEAFF. CDR3 sequence (DNA): TGCAGCGTTAAACGGACTACTGAAGCTTTCTTT.

The chain is built from TRBV19 and TRBJ1-5, with D possibly matching TRBD1 (5 bases). CDR3 length: 15 amino acids. Germline-derived CDR1 and CDR2 are LNHDA and SQIVND (reference sequence). Trimming pared 4 bases from V and 5 bases from J, leaving 15 bases between. CDR3 residues: CASSRNPGGDQPQHF. CDR3 nucleotides: TGTGCCAGTAGTAGGAATCCGGGGGGTGATCAGCCCCAGCATTTT.

The chain employs TRBV27 and TRBJ2-7, with 8 bases matching TRBD2. The CDR3 has 14 amino acids. Germline loops: CDR1 MNHEY, CDR2 SMNVEV (reference sequence). V gave up 2 bases and J gave up 4 bases; unmatched junction bases: 4. The DNA of the CDR3 is TGTGCCAGCAGTTTACGGGAGGGCCTATACGAGCAGTACTTC. It codes for CASSLREGLYEQYF.

To note about this clone: This CDR3 fails to terminate in the conserved phenylalanine or tryptophan, so it likely reflects a read error. V usage is TRBV27 and J usage is TRBJ2-7; TRBD2 might be the D (6 bases). This CDR3 region has 17 residues. Germline CDR1 and CDR2: MNHEY and SMNVEV (reference sequence). Deletions cut 3 bases from V and 1 base from J, with 19 bases between. The CDR3 DNA follows: TGTGCCAGCAGTTTGTACGCCAGCCAAGCGGGTTCCTACGAGCAGTACCTC. Protein sequence: CASSLYASQAGSYEQYL.

The rearrangement uses TRBV27 and TRBJ2-3; 12 bases map to TRBD2. V lost 4 bases, J lost 1 base, and 12 bases stayed unmatched. CDR1 is MNHEY and CDR2 is SMNVEV in the germline V gene (reference sequence). The CDR3 sequence is 19 residues long. CDR3 DNA sequence: TGTGCCAGCAGTTCGGGCGGACTAGCGGGACCCCAAGGCACAGATACGCAGTATTTT. As protein: CASSSGGLAGPQGTDTQYF.

This clone came up a few times. V and J are TRBV4-1 and TRBJ2-1; TRBD2 matches 7 bases. The CDR3 runs to 11 residues. V gave up 7 bases and J gave up 13 bases; unmatched junction bases: 7. From germline, CDR1 is MGHRA and CDR2 YSYEKL. In nucleotides, the CDR3 is TGCGCCAGCAATAGCGGGTACCAACAGTTCTTC. Protein product: CASNSGYQQFF.

CDR3 sequence: CASSPGRRTGGSYEQYF. CDR3 DNA: TGTGCCAGCAGCCCCGGTCGGCGGACAGGGGGATCCTACGAGCAGTACTTC. The V gene is TRBV28, the J gene TRBJ2-7; 10 positions match TRBD1. The CDR3 has 17 residues. With 6 bases clipped from V and 1 base from J, the junction kept 12 bases outside the gene matches. Germline values: CDR1 MDHEN, CDR2 SYDVKM.

J is TRBJ2-6 and V is TRBV7-2; D unclear. Germline V gene data show CDR1 as SGHTA and CDR2 as FQGNSA. This CDR3 is built from 16 residues. V was trimmed by 5 bases and J by 0 bases, leaving 11 bases between them. The CDR3 loop is CASSPQASSGANVLTF. The CDR3 DNA reads TGTGCCAGCAGCCCCCAAGCGAGCTCTGGGGCCAACGTCCTGACTTTC.

The V and J genes are TRBV12-5 and TRBJ2-7, with 8 bases that match TRBD1. Trimming cost V 8 bases and J 2 bases; bases outside gene matches: 8. Germline loops: CDR1 LGHNT, CDR2 FRNRAP. This CDR3 spans 14 amino acids. CDR3 coding DNA: TGTGCTAGTACTAAGGGACAGGACACCTACGAGCAGTACTTC. It is translated as CASTKGQDTYEQYF.

The J gene is TRBJ1-4, the V gene TRBV5-1; D remains ambiguous. Looked up from germline, CDR1 is SGHRS and CDR2 is YFSETQ. The CDR3 consists of 15 residues. Trimming took off 4 bases at V and 5 bases at J, with 15 bases between the two ends. As DNA, the CDR3 is TGCGCCAGCAGCAAAGACGTGAGGAAGAATGAAAAACTGTTTTTT. It is translated as CASSKDVRKNEKLFF.

This chain connects TRBV7-8 to TRBJ2-3; 12 bases line up with TRBD2. This CDR3 spans 17 amino acids. Germline CDR1 and CDR2: SGHVS and FQNEAQ. V shed 2 bases, J shed 5 bases, and the junction held 8 bases outside the gene matches. The CDR3 loop reads CASSLKASGRAIDTQYF. CDR3 nucleotide sequence: TGTGCCAGCAGCTTAAAAGCTAGCGGGAGGGCTATAGATACGCAGTATTTT.